These 14 T cell receptor beta chains share one sample of origin, sequenced in a study of Ad26.COV2.S vaccination and SARS-CoV-2 variants. Treatment of the sample: roughly 18 received Ad26.COV2.S at low or high dose, single or two shots; 5 received placebo; per-sample allocation not given. Day 63 following the first vaccine or placebo injection was when the samples were taken. Assay: immunoSEQ multiplex PCR; the TCRdb copy retains only in-frame clones and omits some. The table lists 290,000 or so clones, 80% to 90% of them singletons. Sequencing was performed on peripheral blood, taken in a trial of Ad26.COV2.S vaccine versus placebo. Receptor source: a person aged 18-65 years who received the Ad26.COV2.S COVID-19 vaccine or a placebo.

The chain couples TRBV7-2 to TRBJ1-3; 7 bases fit TRBD1. This CDR3 region has 13 residues. Per germline, CDR1 SGHTA and CDR2 FQGNSA. Germline trimming cut 5 bases from V and 4 bases from J; bases unmatched to any gene: 2. The CDR3, as DNA: TGTGCCAGCAGCAAGGACAGGGGAAACACCATATATTTT. It yields the protein CASSKDRGNTIYF.

The rearrangement uses TRBV14 and TRBJ2-3, with no clear D. In germline, CDR1 is SGHDN, CDR2 FVKESK. With 1 base removed from V and 0 bases from J, the gap between germline ends came to 2 bases. CDR3 length: 13 residues. In nucleotides, the CDR3 is TGTGCCAGCAGCCAAGGGAGCACAGATACGCAGTATTTT. Translated: CASSQGSTDTQYF.

The chain couples TRBV30 to TRBJ2-7, with a weak D call TRBD1 (6 bases). V was clipped by 1 base and J by 6 bases, with 16 bases between them. CDR1 and CDR2 (germline): GTSNPN, SVGIG (reference sequence). CDR3 size: 14 residues. The CDR3 DNA sequence: TGTGCCTGGAGTGGGACAACACAGGGTACCGAGCAGTACTTC. Its translation is CAWSGTTQGTEQYF.

This CDR3 reads CASSPVVEGFTEQFF. CDR3 DNA: TGTGCCAGCAGCCCCGTAGTTGAAGGGTTCACTGAGCAGTTCTTC. The chain links TRBV5-6 to TRBJ2-1; D is unresolved. Between the trimmed V and J ends, which lost 4 bases and 9 bases, there was a span of 20 bases. The CDR3 is 15 amino acids. CDR1 is SGHDT, CDR2 YYEEEE, per germline.

The chain couples TRBV27 to TRBJ2-7; D gene ambiguous. Trimming left V 2 bases short and J 5 bases short, with 10 bases between. Germline V gene data show CDR1 as MNHEY and CDR2 as SMNVEV (reference sequence). The CDR3 is 13 residues long. The CDR3 sequence: CASSLRANDEQYF. In DNA form, the CDR3 reads TGTGCCAGCAGTTTACGGGCTAATGACGAGCAGTACTTC.

At least ten counts were recorded for this clone. V gene TRBV7-9 combines with J gene TRBJ2-4; no clear D. The CDR3 loop spans 14 amino acids. Trimming stripped 2 bases from V and 6 bases from J, with 11 bases between. Germline V CDR1 and CDR2: SEHNR, FQNEAQ (reference sequence). Here the CDR3 reads CASSLFDGLNIQYF. Written as DNA, the CDR3 is TGTGCCAGCAGCTTATTCGATGGCCTAAACATTCAGTACTTC.

The chain is built from TRBV19 and TRBJ2-3; 8 bases map to TRBD2. Germline values: CDR1 LNHDA, CDR2 SQIVND (reference sequence). The V gene end was trimmed by 8 bases and the J gene end by 2 bases; junction bases not matched to a gene: 6. CDR3 size: 14 residues. The CDR3 nucleotides are TGTGCCAGTTCCTTGGGACTAGTCACAGATACGCAGTATTTT. Translation: CASSLGLVTDTQYF.

The chain has TRBV6-4 and TRBJ2-2, with 8 bases fitting TRBD1. V shed 0 bases and J 6 bases; nucleotides not matched to a gene: 6. The germline V gene encodes CDR1 MRHNA and CDR2 SNTAGT. The CDR3 has 16 residues. CDR3 coding DNA: TGTGCCAGCAGTGACTCGGTCGGGACAGGTGCCGGGGAGCTGTTTTTT. Translation gives CASSDSVGTGAGELFF.

The J gene is TRBJ2-2, the V gene TRBV7-2; 8 bases align to TRBD2. Looked up from germline, CDR1 is SGHTA and CDR2 is FQGNSA. V trimming: 4 bases; J trimming: 4 bases; junction bases outside the gene matches: 5. The CDR3 length is 15 residues. The CDR3 bases are TGTGCCAGCAGCTCCCGGGGGGGAACCACCGGGGAGCTGTTTTTT. The encoded protein is CASSSRGGTTGELFF.

This clone was observed a handful of times. V usage is TRBV6-2 or TRBV6-3 and J usage is TRBJ2-7; 8 bases align to TRBD1. The CDR3 length is 20 residues. CDR1 is MNHEY, CDR2 SVGEGT, per germline. The ends lost 0 bases at V and 0 bases at J; junction bases unmatched: 16. CDR3 sequence (DNA): TGTGCCAGCAGTTACTCACACTCCGGGACAGGACGGCTTAGCTCCTACGAGCAGTACTTC. This translates into CASSYSHSGTGRLSSYEQYF.

CDR3 in DNA: TGTGCCCCCGCTCGGCAGCAAGAGACCCAGTACTTC. Translating it yields CAPARQQETQYF. The rearrangement joins TRBV24-1 to TRBJ2-5, with D unresolved. The CDR3 extends over 12 amino acids. Germline CDR1 reads KGHDR; CDR2 reads SFDVKD. With 12 bases removed from V and 2 bases from J, the gap between germline ends came to 12 bases.

The V gene is TRBV5-8, the J gene TRBJ2-2; 10 nucleotides agree with TRBD1. Looked up from germline, CDR1 is SGHTS and CDR2 is YDEGEE. V trimming: 4 bases; J trimming: 7 bases; junction bases outside the gene matches: 7. This CDR3 has 15 amino acids. The CDR3 is CASSPGQGEGGELFF. CDR3 bases: TGTGCCAGCAGCCCCGGACAGGGGGAAGGCGGGGAGCTGTTTTTT.

The chain carries TRBV5-1 and TRBJ1-2; TRBD1 matches 7 bases. The CDR3 extends over 14 amino acids. The germline V gene has CDR1 SGHRS and CDR2 YFSETQ. Trimming cost V 0 bases and J 7 bases; bases outside gene matches: 6. CDR3 sequence (DNA): TGCGCCAGCAGCTTGGGCGACAGGGTTGGTGGCTACACCTTC. It specifies CASSLGDRVGGYTF.

The rearrangement uses TRBV12-5 and TRBJ2-7; no clear D. CDR1 and CDR2 from the germline V gene are LGHNT and FRNRAP. The CDR3 is 16 amino acids. The V end lost 0 bases, the J end lost 2 bases, and 14 bases lay between the germline ends. CDR3 nucleotide sequence: TGTGCTAGTGGTTTGGTAACGGGCTCTGCCCCCTACGAGCAGTACTTC. Its translation: CASGLVTGSAPYEQYF.